Following are 14 T cell receptor beta chains from one sample sequenced in a study of CD8+CD57+ T cells in acquired aplastic anemia. Before being chosen for sequencing, patients had shown CD8+CD57+ cell expansion by flow cytometry. It was genomic DNA that served as the template for profiling TCR beta VDJ and CDR3. MiXCR, applied by TCRdb to the reads, yields one record per CDR3 protein. Altogether fewer than 300,000 distinct CDR3 sequences are present, roughly 82% being singletons, with the ten largest covering 35% to 50%. Sequenced input: sorted CD4+, CD8+, or CD8+CD57+ T cells (not recorded which) from PBMCs. The receptors were gathered from a human donor with aplastic anemia.

As to this clonotype: As the CDR3 is not closed by the conserved phenylalanine or tryptophan, this likely results from a read error. The DNA is left out, because the CDR3 cannot be placed on it with certainty; the CDR3 is given as TCRdb lists it. The chain combines TRBV9 with TRBJ1-6; the DNA was not used to check the table's D call, TRBD1. Germline CDR1 SGDLS, CDR2 YYNGEE. Including both end residues, the CDR3 is 13 amino acids long. This CDR3 reads CASGAGGGSHYFV.

The J gene is TRBJ2-5, the V gene TRBV7-9; 10 bases agree with TRBD2. The CDR3 runs 15 residues. CDR1 is SEHNR and CDR2 is FQNEAQ in the germline V gene (reference sequence). V was pared by 4 bases and J by 12 bases, with 14 bases of the junction left unmatched. CDR3: CASSSQRSGGEDEYF. In DNA, the CDR3 is TGTGCCAGCAGCTCTCAAAGAAGCGGGGGGGAGGATGAGTACTTC.

As to this clonotype: One end of the junction is discordant with germline, which a read error may explain. The chain employs TRBV7-3 and TRBJ2-3; D remains ambiguous. In germline, CDR1 is SGHTA, CDR2 FQGTGA. CDR3 size: 14 residues. The CDR3 region is CASSLAALPDRQPF. CDR3 bases: TGTGCCAGCAGCTTAGCCGCTTTGCCCGATCGGCAGCCATTT.

Notes on this clonotype: Relative to the germline gene, one junction end is altered; a read error may explain this. This sequence joins TRBV7-3 and TRBJ2-3; the D gene is possibly TRBD1 (5 bases). Germline values: CDR1 SGHTA, CDR2 FQGTGA. CDR3 length: 14 residues. The CDR3, as DNA: TGTTCCAGCAGGATCCAGGGTTCCACAGTTACGCAGTATTTT. It is translated as CSSRIQGSTVTQYF.

Regarding this clonotype: Without the conserved terminal phenylalanine or tryptophan, this CDR3 likely stems from a read error. Because the CDR3's place on the DNA is in doubt, the DNA is left out and the CDR3 is given as listed by TCRdb. The chain employs TRBV7-9 and TRBJ1-1; the DNA was not used to check the table's D call, TRBD1. Germline V gene sequence: CDR1 SEHNR, CDR2 FQNEAQ (reference sequence). Both ends counted, the CDR3 spans 12 residues. The chain's CDR3 is CASITGGTEASN.

Remarks on this clonotype: One end of the junction fails to match germline, which may point to a read error. The genes are TRBV11-1 and TRBJ2-1, with 9 bases matching TRBD2. This CDR3 comprises 17 residues. Germline V gives CDR1 SGHAT, CDR2 FQDESV (reference sequence). The CDR3 DNA reads TGTGCCAGCAGCTTTCAAAGAAGCGGGGGGACCTGGGGTGAGCAGCTCTTC. Translation: CASSFQRSGGTWGEQLF. Full variable domain (rest looked up from reference TRBV11-1 and TRBJ2-1): EAEVAQSPRYKITEKSQAVAFWCDPISGHATLYWYRQILGQGPELLVQFQDESVVDDSQLPKDRFSAERLKGVDSTLKIQPAELGDSAMYLCASSFQRSGGTWGEQLFGPGTRLTVL.

The gene calls are TRBV7-2 and TRBJ1-1; D ambiguous. V lost 3 bases and J lost 11, with 22 bases in between. In germline, CDR1 is SGHTA, CDR2 FQGNSA. This CDR3 region has 15 residues. The CDR3 nucleotides are TGTGCCAGCAGCTTGACTAGCGGGAGCGGAGATACGGCTTTCTTT. Its translation: CASSLTSGSGDTAFF.

A word on this clonotype: Relative to the germline gene, one junction end is altered; a read error may explain this. The chain is built from TRBV7-9 and TRBJ1-2; possibly TRBD1 for D (5 bases). The length of the CDR3 is 14 residues. Germline CDR1 is SEHNR and CDR2 is FQNEAQ (reference sequence). CDR3 region: CASSPEVGDRTDTF. The CDR3 region has the DNA TGTGCCAGCAGCCCCGAGGTAGGGGATCGCACAGATACGTTC.

J is TRBJ2-7 and V is TRBV15; a weak D match, TRBD2 (5 bases). The J call may be in error: the DNA end matches TRBJ2-5 better. From germline, CDR1 is LNHNV and CDR2 YYDKDF (reference sequence). The CDR3 contains 14 residues. CDR3 sequence: CATSGGASQETQYF. The CDR3 DNA sequence: TGTGCCACCAGCGGAGGCGCCAGCCAAGAGACCCAGTACTTC.

This chain connects TRBV9 to TRBJ1-2; possibly TRBD1 for D (5 bases). V was trimmed by 2 bases and J by 9 bases, leaving 23 bases between them. Germline CDR1 SGDLS, CDR2 YYNGEE. The CDR3 loop spans 16 amino acids. In DNA, the CDR3 is TGTGCCAGCAGCGTGGGGACCGACCGGCATCAATATCGCTACACCTTC. Protein sequence: CASSVGTDRHQYRYTF.

This sequence joins TRBV7-2 and TRBJ2-1; 9 nucleotides match TRBD2. CDR1 and CDR2 (germline): SGHTA, FQGNSA. This CDR3 is 16 amino acids long. V dropped 3 bases and J dropped 8; count of bases not matched to a gene: 11. The CDR3 bases are TGTGCCAGCAGCTTGCAAAGGAGTAGCGGGAGCGATGAGCAGTTCTTC. Translation: CASSLQRSSGSDEQFF.

CDR3 in DNA: TGTGCCAGCAGCGCCACCGGGAACATTCAGTACTTC. Translating it yields CASSATGNIQYF. The genes are TRBV9 and TRBJ2-4; no clear D gene. CDR1 is SGDLS and CDR2 is YYNGEE in the germline V gene. The CDR3 has 12 amino acids. The V end was cut by 3 bases, the J end by 7 bases, with 8 bases between.

As regards this clonotype: A junction end diverges from the germline sequence, so it may reflect a read error. The rearrangement links TRBV7-8 to TRBJ1-4, with D maybe TRBD1 (5 bases). Germline lookup yields CDR1 SGHVS and CDR2 FQNEAQ. The CDR3 extends over 14 amino acids. The CDR3 nucleotides are TGTGCCAGCAGGTTAGCCGGGGGAAATGAAAAACTGTTTTTT. Translating gives CASRLAGGNEKLFF.

Comment on this clonotype: At one boundary the junction diverges from the germline segment, which might be a read error. V is TRBV7-8 and J is TRBJ2-5, with D hard to call. In germline, CDR1 is SGHVS, CDR2 FQNEAQ. The CDR3 covers 14 residues. CDR3 DNA sequence: TGTGCCAGCAGCAGAGGCAGCGAGGAAGAGAACCAGCAGTTC. This sequence encodes CASSRGSEEENQQF.